These 4 T cell receptor beta chains were all obtained from the same sample, sequenced in a study of cytomegalovirus exposure and HLA in healthy donors. The PCR was carried out with 60 Vbeta primers and 13 Jbeta primers. Assay: immunoSEQ multiplex PCR; the TCRdb copy retains only in-frame clones and omits some. The data show fewer than 200,000 clones, 82% seen once. Material for sequencing was PBMCs. The receptors shown here come from a girl between 5 and 17 years old in good health and CMV-seropositive.

This sequence joins TRBV28 and TRBJ1-5; TRBD1 matches at 9 bases. The junction had 7 bases not matched to a gene; V was cut back by 5 bases and J by 5 bases. CDR1 is MDHEN and CDR2 is SYDVKM in the germline V gene. The CDR3 consists of 15 residues. The CDR3 region is CASSIRDRAYQPQHF. The DNA of the CDR3 is TGTGCCAGCAGTATCCGGGACAGGGCCTATCAGCCCCAGCATTTT.

The gene calls are TRBV5-1 and TRBJ1-3, with D possibly being TRBD1 (5 bases). The V end was cut by 3 bases, the J end by 0 bases, with 13 bases between. Germline V gene data show CDR1 as SGHRS and CDR2 as YFSETQ. CDR3 size: 16 residues. CDR3: CASSYAGGSSGNTIYF. In DNA, the CDR3 is TGCGCCAGCAGCTACGCTGGGGGGAGCTCTGGAAACACCATATATTTT.

This chain joins TRBV10-3 and TRBJ2-3; a weak D match, TRBD2 (7 bases). The germline CDR1 and CDR2 sequences are ENHRY and SYGVKD. This CDR3 spans 15 amino acids. V lost 6 bases and J 2 bases, leaving 15 bases between the germline ends. The CDR3 DNA reads as TGTGCCATCAGGGCCGGGGGGCCCCCCACAGATACGCAGTATTTT. It yields the protein CAIRAGGPPTDTQYF.

CDR3 in amino acids: CSVVRSDSESYEQYF. The CDR3 bases are TGCAGCGTCGTCAGAAGCGATTCCGAATCCTACGAGCAGTACTTC. The chain uses TRBV29-1 and TRBJ2-7, with D unclear. This CDR3 spans 15 amino acids. V lost 6 bases and J 1 base, leaving 19 bases between the germline ends. Germline CDR1 is SQVTM and CDR2 is ANQGSEA.